Here is one T cell receptor beta chain with its context. The data are from a study of shared T cell receptors in the human thymus. Trimming left V 1 base short and J 6 bases short, with 13 bases between. Germline loops: CDR1 SGHRS, CDR2 YFSETQ. The CDR3 runs 14 residues. Data came from immunoSEQ multiplex PCR; TCRdb stores just in-frame clones and leaves some out. The sample lists hundreds of thousands of clones; 75% to 90% were seen once. The sample also formed part of further work on human thymus T cells. That paper adds: Thymic and blood repertoires showed apparently biased V and J gene usage.

The clonotype comes from a girl under three years old with a congenital heart defect. The chain couples TRBV5-1 to TRBJ1-1; D gene unclear. The sequenced material came from thymocytes. The CDR3, as DNA: TGCGCCAGCAGCTTGTCGCGGGGAGGGTCTGAAGCTTTCTTT. Protein product: CASSLSRGGSEAFF.